The clone carrying this TCR beta chain was found many times. V dropped 5 bases and J dropped 0; count of bases not matched to a gene: 7. The CDR3 has 16 residues. CDR1 is MNHEY and CDR2 is SVGEGT in the germline V gene. TCRdb reprocessed the reads via MiXCR and lists one record per CDR3 protein. This repertoire shows about 300,000 distinct CDR3 sequences, about a tenth found once; its top ten account for approximately 2.3%. This entry belongs to a study of T cell repertoires in cytomegalovirus infection. Looking at the study overall: From public TCR beta signatures came an indication of both CMV infection and matching HLA type.

The sample was PBMCs. The rearrangement joins TRBV6-2 or TRBV6-3 to TRBJ1-1; 9 bases align to TRBD1. The sequence derives from a human donor in good health (CMV status not recorded). Some clones in this sample may be carry-over from other donors' samples. The CDR3 DNA reads TGTGCCAGCAGTCGTCCGGGACAGGGTTTGAACACTGAAGCTTTCTTT. It codes for CASSRPGQGLNTEAFF.